Listed below are T cell receptor beta chains from one sample, sequenced in a study of blood T cell repertoires in COVID-19. Generated by immunoSEQ multiplex PCR, the TCRdb table keeps only in-frame clones and is missing some. The data contain 20,000 to 30,000 clones, around 92% of them singletons. The sample consisted of peripheral blood. The receptors originated from a man in his 70s with active COVID-19. Both conserved end residues are part of each CDR3. Each record gives: J gene, D gene, CDR3 length, clone size, V gene, CDR3 protein, CDR3 DNA. The D gene is left open where the match is weak. The size of a clone is reported for some rows only, either as once, few or many, or as a class for expanded clones.

j_call: TRBJ1-5
d_call: TRBD1
cdr3_length: 16
clone_size: .
v_call: TRBV5-5
cdr3_aa: CASSRDRANSNQPQHF
cdr3_nt: TGTGCCAGCAGTCGGGACAGGGCTAATAGCAATCAGCCCCAGCATTTT

j_call: TRBJ2-2
d_call: .
cdr3_length: 15
clone_size: .
v_call: TRBV11-2
cdr3_aa: CASNRNRQVGGELFF
cdr3_nt: TGTGCCAGCAACCGAAACCGACAGGTCGGCGGGGAGCTGTTTTTT

j_call: TRBJ1-2
d_call: .
cdr3_length: 11
clone_size: .
v_call: TRBV7-2
cdr3_aa: CASSLYYGYTF
cdr3_nt: TGTGCCAGCAGCCTGTACTATGGCTACACCTTC

j_call: TRBJ2-2
d_call: TRBD2
cdr3_length: 15
clone_size: .
v_call: TRBV7-2
cdr3_aa: CASSLVAGGTGELFF
cdr3_nt: TGTGCCAGCAGCTTAGTGGCGGGGGGTACCGGGGAGCTGTTTTTT

j_call: TRBJ1-1
d_call: TRBD1
cdr3_length: 13
clone_size: .
v_call: TRBV7-9
cdr3_aa: CASRGTGNTEAFF
cdr3_nt: TGTGCCAGCAGGGGGACAGGGAACACTGAAGCTTTCTTT

j_call: TRBJ1-4
d_call: TRBD1
cdr3_length: 16
clone_size: .
v_call: TRBV28
cdr3_aa: CASSSAGTGGNEKLFF
cdr3_nt: TGTGCCAGCAGTTCAGCGGGGACAGGGGGTAATGAAAAACTGTTTTTT

j_call: TRBJ2-7
d_call: TRBD1
cdr3_length: 14
clone_size: .
v_call: TRBV27
cdr3_aa: CASSLTGGSYEQYF
cdr3_nt: TGTGCCAGCAGCCTTACAGGGGGCAGCTACGAGCAGTACTTC

j_call: TRBJ2-1
d_call: TRBD1
cdr3_length: 13
clone_size: .
v_call: TRBV5-6
cdr3_aa: CASTRDRGNEQFF
cdr3_nt: TGTGCCAGCACCCGGGACAGGGGGAATGAGCAGTTCTTC

j_call: TRBJ2-2
d_call: TRBD1
cdr3_length: 18
clone_size: .
v_call: TRBV11-2
cdr3_aa: CASSLRLQGTGNTGELFF
cdr3_nt: TGTGCCAGCAGCTTAAGGCTCCAAGGGACAGGGAACACCGGGGAGCTGTTTTTT

j_call: TRBJ1-3
d_call: .
cdr3_length: 17
clone_size: .
v_call: TRBV28
cdr3_aa: CASSLPTGSFSGNTIYF
cdr3_nt: TGTGCCAGCAGTTTACCGACAGGATCCTTCTCTGGAAACACCATATATTTT

j_call: TRBJ1-5
d_call: TRBD1
cdr3_length: 18
clone_size: .
v_call: TRBV10-1
cdr3_aa: CASGSWTGGAAGNQPQHF
cdr3_nt: TGCGCCAGCGGGTCTTGGACAGGGGGCGCGGCAGGGAATCAGCCCCAGCATTTT

j_call: TRBJ2-3
d_call: TRBD2
cdr3_length: 18
clone_size: once
v_call: TRBV14
cdr3_aa: CASSLRTSGRARADTQYF
cdr3_nt: TGTGCCAGCAGCCTCCGGACTAGCGGGAGGGCCAGGGCAGATACGCAGTATTTT

j_call: TRBJ2-2
d_call: TRBD2
cdr3_length: 12
clone_size: .
v_call: TRBV7-8
cdr3_aa: CASSRGAGELFF
cdr3_nt: TGTGCCAGCAGTCGGGGGGCCGGGGAGCTGTTTTTT

j_call: TRBJ1-2
d_call: .
cdr3_length: 15
clone_size: .
v_call: TRBV18
cdr3_aa: CASSPPGREAYGYTF
cdr3_nt: TGTGCCAGCTCACCACCCGGCAGGGAGGCGTATGGCTACACCTTC

j_call: TRBJ1-1
d_call: TRBD1
cdr3_length: 13
clone_size: .
v_call: TRBV18
cdr3_aa: CASSRTGVTEAFF
cdr3_nt: TGTGCCAGCTCGCGTACAGGGGTCACTGAAGCTTTCTTT

j_call: TRBJ2-1
d_call: TRBD2
cdr3_length: 14
clone_size: .
v_call: TRBV19
cdr3_aa: CASKSGLGFNEQFF
cdr3_nt: TGTGCCAGCAAGTCGGGACTAGGGTTCAATGAGCAGTTCTTC

j_call: TRBJ2-2
d_call: TRBD2
cdr3_length: 18
clone_size: .
v_call: TRBV6-4
cdr3_aa: CASSDSRLAGGYTGELFF
cdr3_nt: TGTGCCAGCAGTGACTCGCGGTTAGCGGGAGGGTACACCGGGGAGCTGTTTTTT